The 5 T cell receptor beta chains below all came from one sample that was sequenced in a study of shared clonotypes between healthy human individuals. Sequenced by immunoSEQ multiplex PCR; TCRdb stores in-frame clones only, minus some. This table holds about 1.5 million clones, roughly 95% found once. Sequenced material: naive CD4+ T cells sorted from blood. Regarding subset: CD45RA+ positively selected. All receptors derive from a man aged 25 to 40 in good health.

The chain couples TRBV18 to TRBJ2-2, with no clear D. The V end lost 3 bases, the J end lost 6 bases, and 11 bases lay between the germline ends. The CDR3 runs 14 residues. CDR1 is KGHSH, CDR2 LQKENI, per germline. The CDR3 DNA sequence: TGTGCCAGCTCACCTACCTACGGTCCCGGGGAGCTGTTTTTT. Its translation: CASSPTYGPGELFF.

This chain links TRBV6-5 with TRBJ2-1; 10 bases agree with TRBD2. The trim removed 7 bases at V and 4 bases at J, leaving 1 base unmatched. CDR3 length: 13 amino acids. Germline CDR1 is MNHEY and CDR2 is SVGAGI. Written as DNA, the CDR3 is TGTGCCAGCAAGACTAGCGGGTACAATGAGCAGTTCTTC. Residues: CASKTSGYNEQFF.

This chain links TRBV5-4 with TRBJ2-5, with 14 nucleotides matching TRBD2. Trimming at V came to 4 bases and at J to 5 bases, leaving 7 bases not matched to a gene. The CDR3 is made up of 16 amino acids. From germline, CDR1 is SGHNT and CDR2 YYREEE (reference sequence). CDR3 region: CASSEGTSGSWETQYF. The CDR3 coding sequence is TGTGCCAGCAGCGAGGGGACTAGCGGGAGTTGGGAGACCCAGTACTTC.

The CDR3 DNA is TGTGCCAGCAGTTTAAGCCCCCAGCGGGGTTCCTACGAGCAGTACTTC. This encodes CASSLSPQRGSYEQYF. The rearrangement links TRBV27 to TRBJ2-7, with 7 bases that match TRBD2. The junction had 8 bases not matched to a gene; V was cut back by 2 bases and J by 1 base. The germline V gene encodes CDR1 MNHEY and CDR2 SMNVEV (reference sequence). This CDR3 region has 16 residues.

The chain links TRBV19 to TRBJ2-5; 15 nucleotides agree with TRBD2. Trimming removed 1 base from V and 5 bases from J; junction bases left unmatched: 8. The CDR3 has 18 residues. Germline assignment: CDR1 LNHDA and CDR2 SQIVND (reference sequence). Written as DNA, the CDR3 is TGTGCCAGTAGTATAGGTGGACTAGCGGGAGGGGTTTTGGAGACCCAGTACTTC. Translated: CASSIGGLAGGVLETQYF.